This T cell receptor beta chain was found in a study of CD8 T cells in Susac syndrome. Random hexamers were used to reverse transcribe the RNA input (roughly 0.5 to 1 ug). TCRdb reanalysed the immunoSEQ multiplex PCR reads using MiXCR and keeps one entry per CDR3 protein. Altogether tens of thousands of distinct CDR3 sequences are present, around 94% being singletons, with the ten largest covering roughly 0.24%. The trim removed 0 bases at V and 4 bases at J, leaving 8 bases unmatched. Germline V gene data show CDR1 as SGHDT and CDR2 as YYEEEE. The length of the CDR3 is 16 residues. The chain is built from TRBV5-6 and TRBJ2-7, with 9 positions matching TRBD1. This sequence originates from a human donor in good health. Sequenced sample: CD8+ T cells from PBMCs. The DNA for the CDR3 is TGTGCCAGCAGCTTGGCCGGGACAGGGAGGGGGTACGAGCAGTACTTC. Encoded protein: CASSLAGTGRGYEQYF.